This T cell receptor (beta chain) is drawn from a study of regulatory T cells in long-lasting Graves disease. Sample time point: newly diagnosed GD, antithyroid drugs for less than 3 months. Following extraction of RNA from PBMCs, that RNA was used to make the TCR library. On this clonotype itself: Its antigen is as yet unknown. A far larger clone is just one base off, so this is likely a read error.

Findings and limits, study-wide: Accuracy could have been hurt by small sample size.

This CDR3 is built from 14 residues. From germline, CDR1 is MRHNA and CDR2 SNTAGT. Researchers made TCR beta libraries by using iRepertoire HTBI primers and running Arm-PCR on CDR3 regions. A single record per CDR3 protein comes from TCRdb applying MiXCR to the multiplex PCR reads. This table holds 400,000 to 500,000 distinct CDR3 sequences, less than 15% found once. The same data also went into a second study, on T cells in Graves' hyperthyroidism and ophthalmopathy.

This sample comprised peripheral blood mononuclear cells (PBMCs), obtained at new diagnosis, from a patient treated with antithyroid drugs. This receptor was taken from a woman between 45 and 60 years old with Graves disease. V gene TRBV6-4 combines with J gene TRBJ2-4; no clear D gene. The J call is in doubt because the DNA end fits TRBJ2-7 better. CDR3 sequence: CASGEGPLSYEQYF. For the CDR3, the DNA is TGTGCCAGCGGTGAAGGACCTCTCTCCTACGAGCAGTACTTC.